This T cell receptor (beta chain) emerged from a study of blood T cells in healthy people across ages. There are a few counts of this clonotype. From germline, CDR1 is ENHRY and CDR2 SYGVKD. V gave up 0 bases and J gave up 3 bases; unmatched junction bases: 8. The CDR3 contains 17 residues. Together with a sample-barcoded 5' primer, a J-beta primer mix was included in a second PCR lasting about 6 to 11 cycles. TCRdb passed the 5' RACE reads through MiXCR, listing each CDR3 protein once. The sample includes hundreds of thousands of distinct CDR3 sequences, around half seen only once; the top ten take 20% to 25%.

This receptor was obtained from a man of 80 years or more in good health. Source material: blood. The rearrangement links TRBV10-3 to TRBJ2-7; 10 positions match TRBD2. The CDR3 DNA sequence: TGTGCCATCAGTGAGTCGTTTAGCGGGAGGCCAAACTACGAGCAGTACTTC. This encodes CAISESFSGRPNYEQYF.